This T cell receptor beta chain is drawn from a study of Ad26.COV2.S vaccination and SARS-CoV-2 variants. Study in general: Of the COV1001 trial arms, the Ad26.COV2.S arm included the donor.

TCRdb's copy holds only in-frame clones and misses some; the assay was immunoSEQ multiplex PCR. This table has about 250,000 clones, approximately 90% appearing once. This CDR3 comprises 14 residues. Per the germline V gene, CDR1 is GTSNPN and CDR2 is SVGIG (reference sequence). With 8 bases removed from V and 0 bases from J, the gap between germline ends came to 15 bases. Documented treatment: roughly 18 received Ad26.COV2.S at low or high dose, single or two shots; 5 received placebo; per-sample allocation not given. Sampling occurred on day 63 after the first vaccine or placebo injection. In Boston, an adult donor aged 18-55 years took part.

The receptor comes from a person aged 18-60 years who received the Ad26.COV2.S COVID-19 vaccine or a placebo. The input for sequencing was peripheral blood, taken in a trial of Ad26.COV2.S vaccine versus placebo. The chain is built from TRBV30 and TRBJ2-3; either TRBD1 or TRBD2 may supply D (5 bases each). The CDR3: CAGKTRGSTDTQYF. The CDR3 DNA follows: TGTGCCGGGAAGACGAGGGGTAGCACAGATACGCAGTATTTT.